The 21 T cell receptor beta chains below come from one sample, sequenced in a study of blood T cell repertoires in COVID-19. The data were produced by immunoSEQ multiplex PCR, yet TCRdb's version contains in-frame clones alone and is incomplete. The data show around 68,000 clones, with roughly 77% seen just once and roughly 9.2% held by the top ten. The material sequenced was peripheral blood. Every receptor here comes from a human donor in a cohort sampled during active COVID-19.

This clone has only one observation. The chain uses TRBV12-3 or TRBV12-4 and TRBJ1-1; TRBD1 might be the D (5 bases). With 3 bases removed from V and 11 bases from J, the gap between germline ends came to 10 bases. CDR3 length equals 11 residues. CDR3 sequence reads: CASSLGRGAFF. The CDR3 DNA sequence: TGTGCCAGCAGTTTGGGCCGGGGGGCTTTCTTT.

This clone turned up a few times. This chain connects TRBV7-6 to TRBJ1-1; weak D call: TRBD1 (6 bases). Germline V gene lookup returns CDR1 SGHVS and CDR2 FNYEAQ. This CDR3 has 15 amino acids. Trimming stripped 1 base from V and 2 bases from J, with 11 bases between. The CDR3 DNA is TGTGCCAGCAGCTTAGGGACAGAGGATAACACTGAAGCTTTCTTT. Translated: CASSLGTEDNTEAFF. The full variable domain, in which reference TRBV7-6 and TRBJ1-1 provide the parts outside the CDR3, is GAGVSQSPRYKVTKRGQDVALRCDPISGHVSLYWYRQALGQGPEFLTYFNYEAQQDKSGLPNDRFSAERPEGSISTLTIQRTEQRDSAMYRCASSLGTEDNTEAFFGQGTRLTVV.

CDR3 nucleotides: TGTGCCTGGAGTATCGGGGGACTAGCCCACAATGAGCAGTTCTTC. This codes for CAWSIGGLAHNEQFF. The chain employs TRBV30 and TRBJ2-1, with 9 bases aligning to TRBD2. Trimming removed 2 bases from V and 5 bases from J; junction bases left unmatched: 7. The CDR3 totals 15 residues. Germline-derived CDR1 and CDR2 are GTSNPN and SVGIG (reference sequence).

The chain has TRBV6-5 and TRBJ1-2; 10 bases are shared with TRBD1. The CDR3 loop spans 14 amino acids. In germline, CDR1 is MNHEY, CDR2 SVGAGI. V dropped 6 bases and J dropped 3; count of bases not matched to a gene: 4. The DNA of the CDR3 is TGTGCCAGCAGACGGGACAGGGGTGACTATGGCTACACCTTC. Protein product: CASRRDRGDYGYTF.

This clone appeared once. This chain connects TRBV19 to TRBJ2-7; 8 nucleotides line up with TRBD1. The CDR3 runs to 14 residues. Germline V gives CDR1 LNHDA, CDR2 SQIVND (reference sequence). Trimming removed 5 bases from V and 2 bases from J; junction bases left unmatched: 5. The CDR3: CASSPGQGPYEQYF. Here the CDR3 DNA reads TGTGCCAGTAGTCCTGGACAGGGACCCTACGAGCAGTACTTC.

This sequence joins TRBV7-9 and TRBJ1-3; no firm D call. From germline, CDR1 is SEHNR and CDR2 FQNEAQ (reference sequence). V lost 0 bases and J lost 7, with 10 bases in between. The CDR3 has 14 residues. Here the CDR3 DNA reads TGTGCCAGCAGCTTAGCTCACGCCGCGAACACCATATATTTT. It is translated as CASSLAHAANTIYF.

The chain couples TRBV19 to TRBJ1-2; no clear D. The length of the CDR3 is 13 residues. Germline loops: CDR1 LNHDA, CDR2 SQIVND (reference sequence). The germline V and J ends were trimmed by 3 bases and 0 bases, with 5 bases remaining between them. The CDR3 region has the DNA TGTGCCAGTAGTATCGGGGCTAACTATGGCTACACCTTC. It specifies CASSIGANYGYTF.

The gene calls are TRBV10-3 and TRBJ2-5, with 7 bases fitting TRBD1. This CDR3 has 16 amino acids. Germline CDR1 is ENHRY and CDR2 is SYGVKD. The V and J ends lost 2 bases and 3 bases, in that order; junction bases with no gene match: 9. The CDR3 region has the DNA TGTGCCATCAGTGAGACCACAGGGGATACTAAAGAGACCCAGTACTTC. It codes for CAISETTGDTKETQYF.

This clone was seen only a few times. This rearrangement joins TRBV6-5 to TRBJ1-5; 7 bases are a match to TRBD1. J was trimmed by 1 base and V by 6 bases; bases with no gene match: 6. Germline V gene lookup returns CDR1 MNHEY and CDR2 SVGAGI. This CDR3 contains 15 residues. CDR3 coding DNA: TGTGCCAGCAGAAAGCAGGGGGAGAGCAATCAGCCCCAGCATTTT. Translating it yields CASRKQGESNQPQHF.

For the CDR3, the DNA is TGTGCCAGCAGTTACTCGAGTAGCGGGAGGACAGATACGCAGTATTTT. It yields the protein CASSYSSSGRTDTQYF. This chain uses TRBV6-5 with TRBJ2-3; TRBD2 matches at 10 bases. The germline V gene encodes CDR1 MNHEY and CDR2 SVGAGI. The V segment lost 0 bases and the J segment 3 bases; nucleotides outside the gene matches: 3. The CDR3 runs 16 residues.

J is TRBJ2-3 and V is TRBV30, with D unresolved. This CDR3 has 13 residues. Germline values: CDR1 GTSNPN, CDR2 SVGIG (reference sequence). The V and J ends lost 4 bases and 2 bases respectively, with 10 bases between them. The CDR3: CAWTLGSTDTQYF. The CDR3 DNA reads as TGTGCCTGGACCCTGGGCTCCACAGATACGCAGTATTTT.

This rearrangement joins TRBV6-5 to TRBJ2-7; TRBD2 matches at 9 bases. The V gene end was trimmed by 0 bases and the J gene end by 3 bases; junction bases not matched to a gene: 6. The CDR3 has 16 amino acids. From germline, CDR1 is MNHEY and CDR2 SVGAGI. For the CDR3, the DNA is TGTGCCAGCAGTTACTCATCAGCGGGAGGCTACTACGAGCAGTACTTC. Protein sequence: CASSYSSAGGYYEQYF.

This clone was recorded a few times. In nucleotides, the CDR3 is TGTGCCTGGAGTGAGAGGACTGAAGCTTTCTTT. This translates into CAWSERTEAFF. The chain employs TRBV30 and TRBJ1-1, with D hard to call. V lost 1 base and J lost 5, with 5 bases in between. The CDR3 loop spans 11 amino acids. The germline V gene encodes CDR1 GTSNPN and CDR2 SVGIG (reference sequence).

The gene calls are TRBV28 and TRBJ1-2; D ambiguous. Germline CDR1 MDHEN, CDR2 SYDVKM. Trimming cost V 1 base and J 4 bases, with 16 bases left between them. The CDR3 loop spans 16 amino acids. CDR3 bases: TGTGCCAGCAGTTTATCCTCTGAGCCCGATGGCTATGGCTACACCTTC. It specifies CASSLSSEPDGYGYTF.

The chain is built from TRBV7-2 and TRBJ2-3; D gene ambiguous. Trimming took off 7 bases at V and 3 bases at J, with 17 bases between the two ends. The CDR3 is made up of 15 amino acids. Germline values: CDR1 SGHTA, CDR2 FQGNSA. The CDR3 nucleotides read TGTGCCAGCACCCGAAATGAGATCGTTACAGATACGCAGTATTTT. It specifies CASTRNEIVTDTQYF. The full variable domain, rest sourced from reference TRBV7-2 and TRBJ2-3, is GAGVSQSPSNKVTEKGKDVELRCDPISGHTALYWYRQSLGQGLEFLIYFQGNSAPDKSGLPSDRFSAERTGGSVSTLTIQRTQQEDSAVYLCASTRNEIVTDTQYFGPGTRLTVL.

In this sample, this clone turned up once. V and J are TRBV28 and TRBJ1-1; 8 bases map to TRBD1. Germline V CDR1 and CDR2: MDHEN, SYDVKM. With 5 bases clipped from V and 0 bases from J, the junction kept 11 bases outside the gene matches. CDR3 size: 17 residues. CDR3 in amino acids: CASSGGTGYYMNTEAFF. The CDR3 nucleotides are TGTGCCAGCAGTGGAGGGACAGGCTACTATATGAACACTGAAGCTTTCTTT. Full variable domain (outside the CDR3, taken from reference TRBV28 and TRBJ1-1): DVKVTQSSRYLVKRTGEKVFLECVQDMDHENMFWYRQDPGLGLRLIYFSYDVKMKEKGDIPEGYSVSREKKERFSLILESASTNQTSMYLCASSGGTGYYMNTEAFFGQGTRLTVV.

This clone was seen once. The V gene is TRBV29-1, the J gene TRBJ2-1; 12 nucleotides line up with TRBD1. Trimming cost V 6 bases and J 5 bases; bases outside gene matches: 8. Germline-derived CDR1 and CDR2 are SQVTM and ANQGSEA. This CDR3 is 15 amino acids long. The CDR3 DNA reads TGCAGCGTGGCCTCCGGGACAGGGGGCCACAATGAGCAGTTCTTC. This gives the protein CSVASGTGGHNEQFF.

This clone was observed a single time. V and J are TRBV28 and TRBJ1-2; 8 bases line up with TRBD1. CDR1 MDHEN and CDR2 SYDVKM come from the germline V gene. The V and J ends lost 3 bases and 4 bases, in that order; junction bases with no gene match: 10. This CDR3 spans 16 amino acids. CDR3 in DNA: TGTGCCAGCAGTTTTTCCACCGGCAGGGGGCTCTATGGCTACACCTTC. Translating gives CASSFSTGRGLYGYTF.

The chain recombines TRBV3-1 (or the pseudogene TRBV3-2) with TRBJ2-2; 7 bases align to TRBD2. V lost 0 bases and J lost 6; bases outside the gene matches: 1. The CDR3 has 14 amino acids. The germline gives CDR1 LGHDT, CDR2 YNNKEL (reference sequence). CDR3 in amino acids: CASSQEGGSGELFF. In DNA, the CDR3 is TGTGCCAGCAGCCAAGAGGGGGGGTCCGGGGAGCTGTTTTTT.

The chain couples TRBV19 to TRBJ2-7, with 10 bases identical to TRBD1. With 9 bases clipped from V and 5 bases from J, the junction kept 4 bases outside the gene matches. The germline gives CDR1 LNHDA, CDR2 SQIVND (reference sequence). This CDR3 is built from 12 residues. CDR3 region: CASRDRGNEQYF. The CDR3 DNA follows: TGTGCCAGCCGGGACAGGGGCAACGAGCAGTACTTC.

J is TRBJ2-7 and V is TRBV5-8; unclear D gene. CDR1 and CDR2 from the germline V gene are SGHTS and YDEGEE. Trimming took off 2 bases at V and 2 bases at J, with 26 bases between the two ends. This CDR3 spans 19 amino acids. The CDR3 here is CASSFLRPRSEYVTYEQYF. CDR3 nucleotides: TGTGCCAGCAGCTTTCTCCGGCCCAGGTCGGAATACGTTACCTACGAGCAGTACTTC.